The clone carrying this T cell receptor beta chain has more than one count but fewer than ten. TCRbeta library preparation incorporated unique molecular identifiers. Via MiXCR, TCRdb re-called the PCR reads, giving one row per CDR3 protein. This sample has just under 250,000 distinct CDR3 sequences, with roughly 25% found just once. The record originates from a study of T-cell reconstitution after alpha-beta-depleted transplantation in children. Germline CDR1 reads DFQATT; CDR2 reads SNEGSKA (reference sequence). The CDR3 length is 17 residues. Here the sequenced sample was PBMCs, taken before TCRalphabeta/CD19-depleted stem cell transplant. The gene calls are TRBV20-1 and TRBJ2-2; 8 nucleotides match TRBD2. This clonotype originated in a girl aged 2-10 years with Fanconi anemia, due to receive a stem cell transplant. The CDR3 loop is CCARDLASGSGTGELFF. The CDR3, as DNA: TGCTGCGCTAGAGATCTGGCGAGCGGGAGTGGGACCGGGGAGCTGTTTTTT.